This TCR beta chain was retrieved from a study of control samples from healthy donors and cancer patients. The CDR3 sequence is 11 residues long. The germline gives CDR1 SQVTM, CDR2 ANQGSEA. V was pared by 5 bases and J by 6 bases, with 10 bases between. The method was immunoSEQ multiplex PCR; TCRdb's version includes in-frame clones alone and lacks a portion of them. The table includes more than 110,000 clones, around 85% detected once. The sequencing sample was made of blood. V gene TRBV29-1 combines with J gene TRBJ1-1; D gene unclear. This TCR was recovered from a woman between 25 and 40 years old in good health. CDR3 in amino acids: CSVHVGSEAFF. The CDR3 DNA reads TGCAGCGTTCACGTGGGCTCTGAAGCTTTCTTT.